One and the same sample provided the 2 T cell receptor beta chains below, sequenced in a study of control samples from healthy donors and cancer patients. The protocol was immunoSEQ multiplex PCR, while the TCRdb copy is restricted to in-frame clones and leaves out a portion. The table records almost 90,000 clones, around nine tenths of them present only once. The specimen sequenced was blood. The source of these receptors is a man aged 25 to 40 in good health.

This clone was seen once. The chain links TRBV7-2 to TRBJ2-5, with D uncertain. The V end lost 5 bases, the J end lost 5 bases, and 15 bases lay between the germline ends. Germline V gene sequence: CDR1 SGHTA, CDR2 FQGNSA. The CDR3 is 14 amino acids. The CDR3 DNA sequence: TGTGCCAGCAGCCCTCAGTCAGGACCGGAGACCCAGTACTTC. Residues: CASSPQSGPETQYF.

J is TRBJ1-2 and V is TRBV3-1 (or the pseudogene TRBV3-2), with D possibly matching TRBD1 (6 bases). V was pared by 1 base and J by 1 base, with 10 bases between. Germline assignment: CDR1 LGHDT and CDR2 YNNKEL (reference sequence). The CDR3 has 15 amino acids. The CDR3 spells CASSQGPGVNYGYTF. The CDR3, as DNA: TGTGCCAGCAGCCAAGGCCCAGGGGTTAACTATGGCTACACCTTC.